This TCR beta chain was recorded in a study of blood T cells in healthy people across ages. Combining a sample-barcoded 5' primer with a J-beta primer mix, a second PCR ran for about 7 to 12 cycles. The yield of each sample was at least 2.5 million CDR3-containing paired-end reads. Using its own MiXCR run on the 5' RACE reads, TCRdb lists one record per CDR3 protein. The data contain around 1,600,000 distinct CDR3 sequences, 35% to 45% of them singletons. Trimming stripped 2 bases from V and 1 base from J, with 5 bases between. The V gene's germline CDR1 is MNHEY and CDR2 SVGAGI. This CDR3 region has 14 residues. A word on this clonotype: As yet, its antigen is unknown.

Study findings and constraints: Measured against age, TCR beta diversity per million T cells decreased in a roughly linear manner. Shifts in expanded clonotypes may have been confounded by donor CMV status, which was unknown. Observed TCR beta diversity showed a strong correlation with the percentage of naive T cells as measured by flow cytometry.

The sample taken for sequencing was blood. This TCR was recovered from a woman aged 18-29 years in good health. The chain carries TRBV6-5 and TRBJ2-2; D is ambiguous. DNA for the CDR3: TGTGCCAGCAGTTACGGGAAGAACACCGGGGAGCTGTTTTTT. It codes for CASSYGKNTGELFF.